This T cell receptor beta chain was observed in a study of response to subunit inactivated influenza vaccine. The CDR3 length is 15 residues. Germline loops: CDR1 KGHDR, CDR2 SFDVKD. Trimming took off 10 bases at V and 0 bases at J, with 15 bases between the two ends. TCRdb reanalysed the RT-PCR reads using MiXCR and keeps one entry per CDR3 protein. The data hold more than 550,000 distinct CDR3 sequences, with approximately 10% observed a single time. A further study also used this sample, focusing on T cells expressing NK-cell markers. That investigation notes: The authors made TCR beta cDNA libraries by 5'RACE template switching. This switching added a universal primer site and UMIs. From sorted CD3+CD56+NKG2C+, CD3+CD56+NKG2C- and CD3+CD56-NKG2C+ T cells came the TCR beta repertoires. The study sequenced eight donors, seven HCMV-seropositive and one seronegative. In a group of about 6 donors, dominant NKG2C+ clonotypes represented about 1.0-8% of CD8+ T cells. The HCMV specificity of the expanded NKG2C+ T cell clones stayed unresolved.

The chain has TRBV24-1 and TRBJ2-1; no firm D call. This TCR was recovered from a man aged 50 or older who received an inactivated influenza vaccine. The sequencing used PBMCs from blood, collected on the day of vaccination. CDR3 sequence: CATSLSSDSYNEQFF. CDR3 DNA sequence: TGTGCCACTAGCCTATCCTCGGACTCCTACAATGAGCAGTTCTTC.